This entry concerns a single T cell receptor (beta chain). Its antigen is still unknown. The sample belongs to a study of shared clonotypes between healthy human individuals. Study-level points and caveats: Estimated richness values were generally larger in naive subsets than in memory subsets. Lower generation probabilities were found for non-shared clonotypes than for those shared by all four donors. Sharing across a handful of donors was seen in around 5% of naive CD4 clonotypes.

Terminally differentiated effector memory CD45RA+ cells were left out of the naive CD8 fraction, which was CD45RO-negative and positively selected for CCR7. Several immunoSEQ plates held equal portions of the genomic DNA taken from each subset. Only in-frame clones appear in the TCRdb table, and some are missing; sequencing was by immunoSEQ multiplex PCR. The table has roughly 2,000,000 clones, around 93% seen once. The sequence came from a man between 18 and 29 years old in good health. Some clones in this sample may be carry-over from other donors' samples. The material sequenced was naive CD8+ T cells from PBMCs.

CDR3 loop: CASSLYGGGTVNQPQHF. The CDR3 DNA is TGTGCCAGCAGCCTCTATGGGGGCGGGACAGTAAATCAGCCCCAGCATTTT. J is TRBJ1-5 and V is TRBV7-8; the match to TRBD1 covers 7 bases. V lost 5 bases and J lost 4; bases outside the gene matches: 14. The CDR3 sequence is 17 residues long. Germline V gene lookup returns CDR1 SGHVS and CDR2 FQNEAQ.